Listed here are 4 T cell receptor beta chains from one sample, sequenced in a study of vaccination effects on CD4 cells after COVID-19. For these TCRs, the target antigens are not known. CD4+ T cells specific for antigen were expanded with viral peptide pools by the ViraFEST assay before sequencing. Upon completion of approximately ten days in culture, CD4+ T cells were isolated. The protocol was immunoSEQ multiplex PCR, while the TCRdb copy is restricted to in-frame clones and leaves out a portion. This table holds 55,000 to 65,000 clones, 81% found once. Sequenced material: CD4+ T cells from PBMCs cultured with HCoV-229E spike peptides, taken before COVID-19 vaccination. These receptor sequences come from a human donor who received a COVID-19 vaccine.

This clone has just a few counts. The V call is TRBV2, the J call TRBJ1-6; 10 nucleotides line up with TRBD1. This CDR3 has 13 amino acids. The trim removed 7 bases at V and 10 bases at J, leaving 4 bases unmatched. Germline V gene data show CDR1 as SNHLY and CDR2 as FYNNEI. The DNA for the CDR3 is TGTGCCAGCACCGGGACAGGGGACTCACCCCTCCACTTT. Its translation: CASTGTGDSPLHF.

The genes are TRBV24-1 and TRBJ1-5, with D perhaps TRBD1 (5 bases). V lost 6 bases and J 5 bases, leaving 10 bases between the germline ends. Germline-derived CDR1 and CDR2 are KGHDR and SFDVKD. The CDR3 consists of 13 residues. CDR3 amino acids: CATSKQGYQPQHF. The CDR3 bases are TGTGCCACCAGTAAGCAGGGCTATCAGCCCCAGCATTTT.

The J gene is TRBJ1-5, the V gene TRBV19; 7 bases agree with TRBD1. After removal of 6 bases from V and 6 bases from J, the junction contained 20 bases not matched to a gene. Germline V gene sequence: CDR1 LNHDA, CDR2 SQIVND (reference sequence). CDR3 size: 18 residues. CDR3: CASSRLASTGPNGQPQHF. The DNA of the CDR3 is TGTGCCAGTAGCCGCCTGGCCTCGACAGGGCCAAACGGTCAGCCCCAGCATTTT.

This chain links TRBV27 with TRBJ2-3; the D call may be TRBD1 or TRBD2 (5 bases each). The V and J ends lost 3 bases and 8 bases respectively, with 12 bases between them. The germline CDR1 and CDR2 sequences are MNHEY and SMNVEV (reference sequence). The CDR3 runs to 13 residues. This chain's CDR3 is CASSLTGAGTQYF. In DNA form, the CDR3 reads TGTGCCAGCAGTTTGACCGGGGCGGGTACGCAGTATTTT.